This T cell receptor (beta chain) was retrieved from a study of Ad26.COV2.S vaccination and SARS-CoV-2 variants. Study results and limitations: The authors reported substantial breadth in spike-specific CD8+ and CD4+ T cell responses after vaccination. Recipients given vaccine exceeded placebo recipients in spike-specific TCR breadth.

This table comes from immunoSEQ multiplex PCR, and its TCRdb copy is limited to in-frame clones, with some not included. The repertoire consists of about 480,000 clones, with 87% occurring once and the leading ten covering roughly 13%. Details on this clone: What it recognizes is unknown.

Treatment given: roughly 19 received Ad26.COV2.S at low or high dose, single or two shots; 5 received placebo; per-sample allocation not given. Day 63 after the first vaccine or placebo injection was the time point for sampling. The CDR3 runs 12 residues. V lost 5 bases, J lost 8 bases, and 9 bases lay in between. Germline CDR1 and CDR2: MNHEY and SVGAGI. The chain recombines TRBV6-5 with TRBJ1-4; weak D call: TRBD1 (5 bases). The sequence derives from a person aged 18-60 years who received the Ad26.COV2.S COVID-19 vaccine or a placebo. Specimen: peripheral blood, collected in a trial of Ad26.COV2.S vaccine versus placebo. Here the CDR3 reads CASSRRGEKLFF. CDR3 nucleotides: TGTGCCAGCAGTCGGCGGGGGGAAAAACTGTTTTTT.